A single sample is the source of the 26 T cell receptor beta chains below, sequenced in a study of Ad26.COV2.S vaccination and SARS-CoV-2 variants. Assay: immunoSEQ multiplex PCR; the TCRdb copy retains only in-frame clones and omits some. This sample yields around 400,000 clones, of which 75% to 95% are seen a single time; over 9% belongs to the top ten. Treatment defined: 15 to 20 received Ad26.COV2.S at low or high dose, single or two shots; about 5 received placebo; per-sample allocation not given. The investigators took samples on day 63 after the first vaccine or placebo injection. The specimen comprised peripheral blood, sampled in a trial of Ad26.COV2.S vaccine versus placebo. Receptor source: a person aged 18-65 years who received the Ad26.COV2.S COVID-19 vaccine or a placebo.

This chain connects TRBV6-1 to TRBJ2-5; a weak D match, TRBD2 (6 bases). Looked up from germline, CDR1 is MNHNS and CDR2 is SASEGT. This CDR3 region has 14 residues. Trimming pared 0 bases from V and 5 bases from J, leaving 10 bases between. For the CDR3, the DNA is TGTGCCAGCAGTGAAGCCCCGGGACTCGAGACCCAGTACTTC. It codes for CASSEAPGLETQYF.

This clone ranks as medium-sized. The rearrangement uses TRBV25-1 and TRBJ2-1; no clear D. The length of the CDR3 is 12 residues. V lost 6 bases and J lost 4, with 7 bases in between. The germline CDR1 and CDR2 sequences are MGHDK and SYGVNS. The CDR3 is CASSGQYNEQFF. In nucleotides, the CDR3 is TGTGCCAGCAGCGGGCAATACAATGAGCAGTTCTTC.

The chain joins TRBV3-1 (or the pseudogene TRBV3-2) to TRBJ2-3; D is undetermined. The CDR3 runs to 15 residues. V was clipped by 4 bases and J by 2 bases, with 13 bases between them. Germline lookup yields CDR1 LGHDT and CDR2 YNNKEL (reference sequence). CDR3 region: CASSPFGQHTDTQYF. The CDR3 DNA sequence: TGTGCCAGCAGCCCCTTTGGGCAGCACACAGATACGCAGTATTTT.

The chain joins TRBV2 to TRBJ1-1; no definite D call. V was clipped by 8 bases and J by 7 bases, with 20 bases between them. The CDR3 has 14 residues. Germline assignment: CDR1 SNHLY and CDR2 FYNNEI. The CDR3 sequence: CASHPGQRFREAFF. The CDR3 DNA follows: TGTGCCAGCCATCCCGGGCAACGGTTCCGTGAAGCTTTCTTT.

CDR3 protein: CASSRGAGNTGELFF. Written as DNA, the CDR3 is TGCGCCAGCAGCCGGGGAGCAGGGAACACCGGGGAGCTGTTTTTT. V usage is TRBV4-3 and J usage is TRBJ2-2; D is perhaps TRBD2 (5 bases). Germline V gene lookup returns CDR1 LGHNA and CDR2 YSLEER. V lost 4 bases, J lost 1 base, and 10 bases lay in between. The CDR3 extends over 15 amino acids.

The CDR3 spells CASSLAGGTRNEQFF. In DNA, the CDR3 is TGCGCCAGCAGCTTAGCGGGAGGAACAAGGAATGAGCAGTTCTTC. V gene TRBV5-1 combines with J gene TRBJ2-1; TRBD2 matches 9 bases. Germline CDR1 reads SGHRS; CDR2 reads YFSETQ. The CDR3 covers 15 residues. V lost 2 bases to trimming and J lost 7 bases; unmatched junction nucleotides: 7.

CDR3 DNA: TGTGCCAGCAGTTCGGGACAGGGGACAGATACGCAGTATTTT. It encodes CASSSGQGTDTQYF. The V gene is TRBV6-5, the J gene TRBJ2-3, with 10 bases fitting TRBD1. V was pared by 4 bases and J by 3 bases, with 1 base of the junction left unmatched. Germline values: CDR1 MNHEY, CDR2 SVGAGI. There are 14 residues in the CDR3.

This clone was picked up one time. J is TRBJ2-1 and V is TRBV7-2; no clear D gene. Trimming took 3 bases from V and 8 from J, leaving 11 bases between them. The length of the CDR3 is 13 residues. Germline V gene sequence: CDR1 SGHTA, CDR2 FQGNSA. CDR3 sequence: CASSFTRSDEQFF. In DNA form, the CDR3 reads TGTGCCAGCAGCTTTACGAGGTCGGATGAGCAGTTCTTC.

The CDR3: CASSEFGGSYEQYF. The CDR3 coding sequence is TGTGCCAGCAGTGAATTCGGGGGATCCTACGAGCAGTACTTC. This sequence joins TRBV6-4 and TRBJ2-7, with D possibly matching TRBD2 (6 bases). Trimming stripped 3 bases from V and 1 base from J, with 10 bases between. The CDR3 is 14 residues long. Germline V CDR1 and CDR2: MRHNA, SNTAGT.

The V and J genes are TRBV9 and TRBJ2-1; D is unclear. This CDR3 has 12 residues. V was trimmed by 4 bases and J by 9 bases, leaving 11 bases between them. The V gene's germline CDR1 is SGDLS and CDR2 YYNGEE. The CDR3 nucleotides read TGTGCCAGCAGCTCCATAGATGCTGAGCAGTTCTTC. Residues: CASSSIDAEQFF.

As for this clone: In the same sample, other DNA sequences code for this CDR3. V and J are TRBV5-1 and TRBJ2-1, with unresolved D. V was clipped by 0 bases and J by 3 bases, with 4 bases between them. The V gene's germline CDR1 is SGHRS and CDR2 YFSETQ. The CDR3 has 13 amino acids. CDR3 sequence: CASSLGVYNEQFF. CDR3 sequence (DNA): TGCGCCAGCAGCTTGGGCGTCTACAATGAGCAGTTCTTC.

The chain employs TRBV27 and TRBJ2-7; D is unresolved. The length of the CDR3 is 13 residues. The V end was cut by 3 bases, the J end by 4 bases, with 10 bases between. Germline V gene sequence: CDR1 MNHEY, CDR2 SMNVEV (reference sequence). CDR3 loop: CASSLGRGYEQYF. The CDR3 nucleotides read TGTGCCAGCAGTTTGGGAAGAGGATACGAGCAGTACTTC.

The rearrangement links TRBV10-3 to TRBJ1-1; no definite D call. The CDR3 extends over 13 amino acids. Per germline, CDR1 ENHRY and CDR2 SYGVKD. Between the trimmed V and J ends, which lost 3 bases and 1 base, there was a span of 6 bases. CDR3 coding DNA: TGTGCCATCAGTGACCATAGGAACACTGAAGCTTTCTTT. Translating gives CAISDHRNTEAFF.

This chain's CDR3 is CASSQDRQGPVPNEQYF. The CDR3 nucleotides are TGCGCCAGCAGCCAAGATCGTCAGGGACCGGTCCCGAACGAGCAGTACTTC. V gene TRBV4-3 combines with J gene TRBJ2-7; the D call may be TRBD1 or TRBD2 (5 bases each). This CDR3 has 17 amino acids. The ends were cut back, 0 bases at V and 5 bases at J, with 20 bases in the middle. Germline V gives CDR1 LGHNA, CDR2 YSLEER.

This clone occurred once. The J gene is TRBJ1-2, the V gene TRBV9; D gene uncertain. The CDR3 extends over 14 amino acids. V dropped 4 bases and J dropped 7 bases, with 17 bases sitting between them. The germline CDR1 and CDR2 sequences are SGDLS and YYNGEE. This CDR3 reads CASSPRLNRGGYTF. In DNA, the CDR3 is TGTGCCAGCAGCCCCCGCTTAAATCGAGGTGGCTACACCTTC.

This clone was recorded once. V and J are TRBV28 and TRBJ1-1; 10 bases map to TRBD1. CDR1 and CDR2 (germline): MDHEN, SYDVKM. This CDR3 has 15 residues. Unmatched junction bases numbered 5, after V lost 6 bases and J lost 1 base. For the CDR3, the DNA is TGTGCCAGCAGCCTCGGGACAGGGGAGAACACTGAAGCTTTCTTT. As protein: CASSLGTGENTEAFF.

The gene calls are TRBV11-2 and TRBJ1-1, with D perhaps matching TRBD1 (5 bases). The CDR3 has 15 amino acids. Germline V CDR1 and CDR2: SGHAT, FQNNGV. V lost 5 bases to trimming and J lost 0 bases, with 13 bases between them. DNA for the CDR3: TGTGCCAGCAGCGCCCCGGGGCACTTGAACACTGAAGCTTTCTTT. Protein product: CASSAPGHLNTEAFF.

The V and J genes are TRBV30 and TRBJ2-3; no clear D gene. The length of the CDR3 is 15 residues. Trimming stripped 1 base from V and 2 bases from J, with 13 bases between. Germline loops: CDR1 GTSNPN, CDR2 SVGIG (reference sequence). The DNA for the CDR3 is TGTGCCTGGAGTGAACCGGGCCCGCCCACAGATACGCAGTATTTT. It specifies CAWSEPGPPTDTQYF.

The V call is TRBV30, the J call TRBJ2-1; the match to TRBD1 covers 7 bases. The CDR3 covers 12 residues. V dropped 5 bases and J dropped 8; count of bases not matched to a gene: 6. Germline V gene lookup returns CDR1 GTSNPN and CDR2 SVGIG (reference sequence). This CDR3 reads CAWSRDSDEQFF. For the CDR3, the DNA is TGTGCCTGGTCCCGGGACAGCGATGAGCAGTTCTTC.

CDR3 coding DNA: TGTGCCAGCAGCAAAGAACCGGGCCGGAGAGTTAACACTGAAGCTTTCTTT. This sequence encodes CASSKEPGRRVNTEAFF. This chain uses TRBV21-1 with TRBJ1-1. TRBV21-1 is classified as a pseudogene. CDR3 length equals 17 residues.

The V call is TRBV11-2, the J call TRBJ2-7; 10 bases are a match to TRBD2. J was trimmed by 5 bases and V by 3 bases; bases with no gene match: 1. Looked up from germline, CDR1 is SGHAT and CDR2 is FQNNGV. The CDR3 consists of 13 residues. CDR3 in DNA: TGTGCCAGCAGCTTTACTAGCGGGAACGAGCAGTACTTC. This gives the protein CASSFTSGNEQYF.

The V and J genes are TRBV15 and TRBJ1-4; 8 positions match TRBD1. V was clipped by 6 bases and J by 8 bases; unmatched bases: 5. Germline assignment: CDR1 LNHNV and CDR2 YYDKDF (reference sequence). The length of the CDR3 is 13 residues. The CDR3 nucleotides read TGTGCCACCAGATCCCGGGACAGGGAAAAACTGTTTTTT. It yields the protein CATRSRDREKLFF.

This sequence joins TRBV7-2 and TRBJ2-5; 9 bases match TRBD1. Trimming at V came to 2 bases and at J to 5 bases, leaving 6 bases not matched to a gene. The length of the CDR3 is 15 residues. The V gene's germline CDR1 is SGHTA and CDR2 FQGNSA. CDR3 sequence: CASSLLGTGRETQYF. CDR3 bases: TGTGCCAGCAGCTTATTGGGGACAGGGAGGGAGACCCAGTACTTC.

This chain connects TRBV7-9 to TRBJ1-2; D may be TRBD1 (6 bases). Germline V lookup: CDR1 SEHNR, CDR2 FQNEAQ (reference sequence). CDR3 length equals 14 residues. Trimming took off 7 bases at V and 8 bases at J, with 20 bases between the two ends. CDR3 amino acids: CASTDTRGVHGYTF. As DNA, the CDR3 is TGTGCCAGCACCGACACCAGGGGCGTTCACGGCTACACCTTC.

V usage is TRBV6-5 and J usage is TRBJ1-1; 7 bases are a match to TRBD1. The germline V gene has CDR1 MNHEY and CDR2 SVGAGI. J lost 1 base, V lost 6 bases, and 5 bases had no gene match. This CDR3 has 14 residues. The CDR3 protein is CASRPTGTNTEAFF. CDR3 nucleotides: TGTGCCAGCAGACCGACAGGGACGAACACTGAAGCTTTCTTT.

CDR3 in DNA: TGTGCCAGTATCTCGGGACAGGGAGGCAATGAGCAGTTCTTC. This codes for CASISGQGGNEQFF. The gene calls are TRBV19 and TRBJ2-1; 9 positions agree with TRBD1. There are 14 residues in the CDR3. J gave up 6 bases and V 7 bases, and 7 bases lay outside the gene matches. Germline loops: CDR1 LNHDA, CDR2 SQIVND (reference sequence).